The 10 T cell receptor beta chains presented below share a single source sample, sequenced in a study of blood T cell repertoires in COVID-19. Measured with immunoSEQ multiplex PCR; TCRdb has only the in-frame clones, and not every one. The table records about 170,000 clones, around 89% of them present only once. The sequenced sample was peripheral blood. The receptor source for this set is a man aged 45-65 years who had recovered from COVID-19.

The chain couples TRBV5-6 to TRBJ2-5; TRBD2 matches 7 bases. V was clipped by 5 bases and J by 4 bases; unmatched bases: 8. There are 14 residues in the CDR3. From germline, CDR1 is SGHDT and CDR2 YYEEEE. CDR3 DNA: TGTGCCAGCAGTTTAAGCGGGACCTCAGAGACCCAGTACTTC. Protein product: CASSLSGTSETQYF.

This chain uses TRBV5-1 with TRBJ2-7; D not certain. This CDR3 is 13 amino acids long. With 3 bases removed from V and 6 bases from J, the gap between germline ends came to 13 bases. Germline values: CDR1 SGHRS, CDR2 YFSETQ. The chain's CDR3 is CASSYDQASEQYF. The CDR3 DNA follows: TGCGCCAGCAGCTACGATCAGGCTTCCGAGCAGTACTTC.

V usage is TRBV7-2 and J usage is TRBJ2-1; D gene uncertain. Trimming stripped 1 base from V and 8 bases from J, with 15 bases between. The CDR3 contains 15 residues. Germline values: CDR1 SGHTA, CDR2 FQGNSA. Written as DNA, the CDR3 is TGTGCCAGCAGCTTAGTCGTCCTCCAGCAGGATGAGCAGTTCTTC. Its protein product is CASSLVVLQQDEQFF.

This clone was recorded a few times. CDR3 coding DNA: TGTGCCAGCACCGCCACAGGGTCCAGGCCTGAAGCTTTCTTT. It encodes CASTATGSRPEAFF. V usage is TRBV19 and J usage is TRBJ1-1, with D maybe TRBD1 (6 bases). This CDR3 is 14 amino acids long. Trimming shortened V by 9 bases and J by 6 bases, and 20 bases separated the two germline ends. Germline CDR1 reads LNHDA; CDR2 reads SQIVND (reference sequence).

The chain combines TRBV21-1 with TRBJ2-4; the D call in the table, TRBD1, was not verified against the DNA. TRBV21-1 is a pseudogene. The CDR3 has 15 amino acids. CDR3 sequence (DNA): TGTGCCAGCAGCAAAGCGGGCAGGGGTGGGGACATTCAGTACTTC. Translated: CASSKAGRGGDIQYF.

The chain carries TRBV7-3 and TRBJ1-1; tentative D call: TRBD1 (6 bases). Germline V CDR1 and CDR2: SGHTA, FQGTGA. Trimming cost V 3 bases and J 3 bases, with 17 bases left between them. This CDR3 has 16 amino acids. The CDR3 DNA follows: TGTGCCAGCAGCTTGGGGGCGAGTGGGATTTACACTGAAGCTTTCTTT. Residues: CASSLGASGIYTEAFF.

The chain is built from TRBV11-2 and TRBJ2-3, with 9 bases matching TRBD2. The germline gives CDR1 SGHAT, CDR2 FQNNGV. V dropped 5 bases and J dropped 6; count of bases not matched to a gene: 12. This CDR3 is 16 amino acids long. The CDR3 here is CASSPRGGGAADTQYF. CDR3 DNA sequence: TGTGCCAGCAGCCCGAGGGGCGGGGGGGCTGCGGATACGCAGTATTTT.

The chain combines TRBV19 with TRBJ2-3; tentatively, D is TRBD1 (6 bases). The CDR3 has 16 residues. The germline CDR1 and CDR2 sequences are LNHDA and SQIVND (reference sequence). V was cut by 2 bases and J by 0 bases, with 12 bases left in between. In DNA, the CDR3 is TGTGCCAGTAGTATATCGGGGACACGGAGCACAGATACGCAGTATTTT. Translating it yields CASSISGTRSTDTQYF.

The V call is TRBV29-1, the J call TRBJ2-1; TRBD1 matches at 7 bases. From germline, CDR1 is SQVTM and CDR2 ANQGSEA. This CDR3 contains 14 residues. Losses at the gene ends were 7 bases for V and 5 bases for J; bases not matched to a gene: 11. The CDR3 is CSGLTGVSNNEQFF. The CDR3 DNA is TGCAGCGGCCTTACAGGGGTTAGTAACAATGAGCAGTTCTTC.

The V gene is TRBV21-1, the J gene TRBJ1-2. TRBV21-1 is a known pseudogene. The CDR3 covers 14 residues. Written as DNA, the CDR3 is TGTGCCAGCATTACCAGGTCGGGGGGCGGCGGCTACACCTTC. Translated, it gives CASITRSGGGGYTF.